A selection of T cell receptor beta chains follows, all from one sample in a study of shared clonotypes between healthy human individuals. Assay: immunoSEQ multiplex PCR; the TCRdb copy retains only in-frame clones and omits some. Among a few million clones listed, over 85% were seen once. The sequenced sample consisted of naive CD4+ T cells from PBMCs. Receptors were obtained from a man between 18 and 29 years old in good health. Some clones in this sample may be carry-over from other donors' samples. CDR3s include the opening cysteine and the closing phenylalanine or tryptophan. The order of the fields is clone size, J gene, D gene, V gene, CDR3 protein, CDR3 DNA. D genes are given only for firm matches. Clone size is shown for a subset of rows, as once, few, many or a class of expanded clone.

-,TRBJ2-1,TRBD2,TRBV10-3,CAISERTSGQFF,TGTGCCATCAGTGAGAGGACTAGCGGGCAGTTCTTC
-,TRBJ2-5,-,TRBV5-1,CASSLGQGIDQETQYF,TGCGCCAGCAGCTTGGGGCAGGGGATCGACCAAGAGACCCAGTACTTC
-,TRBJ2-3,-,TRBV9,CASSVDADTQYF,TGTGCCAGCAGCGTAGATGCAGATACGCAGTATTTT
-,TRBJ1-4,-,TRBV6-1,CASSEAGGSSNEKLFF,TGTGCCAGCAGTGAGGCAGGAGGATCGTCTAATGAAAAACTGTTTTTT
once,TRBJ1-2,-,TRBV7-9,CASVAGEGYGYTF,TGTGCCAGCGTGGCGGGGGAGGGCTATGGCTACACCTTC
once,TRBJ2-2,-,TRBV18,CASSPGRANTGELFF,TGTGCCAGCTCACCTGGACGCGCCAACACCGGGGAGCTGTTTTTT
once,TRBJ2-5,TRBD1,TRBV9,CASSGTGTGGETQYF,TGTGCCAGCAGCGGGACCGGGACAGGGGGCGAGACCCAGTACTTC
few,TRBJ2-2,TRBD1,TRBV6-6,CASSDRGDTGELFF,TGTGCCAGCAGTGACAGGGGGGACACCGGGGAGCTGTTTTTT
-,TRBJ2-3,TRBD2,TRBV7-9,CASILLAGGPSVDTQYF,TGTGCCAGCATTTTGTTAGCGGGAGGGCCGTCAGTAGATACGCAGTATTTT
-,TRBJ2-2,TRBD2,TRBV16,CASSQQLAENTGELFF,TGTGCCAGCAGCCAACAACTAGCGGAAAACACCGGGGAGCTGTTTTTT
-,TRBJ2-7,TRBD2,TRBV28,CASSFTGGRVHEQYF,TGTGCCAGCAGTTTTACCGGCGGGAGGGTACACGAGCAGTACTTC
once,TRBJ2-5,TRBD2,TRBV30,CAWSVGLAGGPGQETQYF,TGTGCCTGGAGTGTAGGACTAGCGGGAGGGCCGGGGCAAGAGACCCAGTACTTC
-,TRBJ1-2,-,TRBV30,CAWSVQLNYGYTF,TGTGCCTGGAGTGTCCAGCTAAACTATGGCTACACCTTC
once,TRBJ2-7,TRBD1,TRBV28,CASSSPGGSYEQYF,TGTGCCAGCAGTTCACCAGGGGGCTCCTACGAGCAGTACTTC
-,TRBJ2-7,-,TRBV15,CATSRGTSREQYF,TGTGCCACCAGCAGAGGGACCTCTCGGGAGCAGTACTTC
-,TRBJ2-7,-,TRBV9,CASSVGAVAYEQYF,TGTGCCAGCAGCGTAGGAGCGGTAGCCTACGAGCAGTACTTC
-,TRBJ1-2,TRBD1,TRBV5-1,CASSEGQGGRGYTF,TGCGCCAGCAGCGAGGGACAGGGTGGAAGAGGCTACACCTTC
-,TRBJ1-4,TRBD1,TRBV10-3,CAISESMFGTGDEKLFF,TGTGCCATCAGTGAGTCGATGTTCGGGACAGGGGATGAAAAACTGTTTTTT
-,TRBJ2-3,TRBD1,TRBV5-1,CASSGQGSPDTQYF,TGCGCCAGCAGCGGACAGGGTTCCCCAGATACGCAGTATTTT
-,TRBJ1-2,-,TRBV28,CASRTIDYGYTF,TGTGCCAGCAGGACGATCGACTATGGCTACACCTTC
-,TRBJ2-5,-,TRBV5-1,CASSLGGSQETQYF,TGCGCCAGCAGCTTGGGAGGGTCACAAGAGACCCAGTACTTC
few,TRBJ1-1,-,TRBV7-9,CASSPLQGNTEAFF,TGTGCCAGCAGCCCTTTACAGGGGAACACTGAAGCTTTCTTT
once,TRBJ1-5,TRBD1,TRBV29-1,CSAARRDRQWNQPQHF,TGCAGCGCCGCCAGGAGGGACAGGCAGTGGAATCAGCCCCAGCATTTT
-,TRBJ2-7,-,TRBV27,CASSLSGLAEGYEQYF,TGTGCCAGCAGTTTATCGGGCTTAGCGGAGGGCTACGAGCAGTACTTC
-,TRBJ2-1,TRBD1,TRBV28,CASSQGVYNEQFF,TGTGCCAGCAGCCAGGGGGTTTACAATGAGCAGTTCTTC
-,TRBJ1-1,-,TRBV6-1,CASREGRNTEAFF,TGTGCCAGCAGAGAAGGTCGGAACACTGAAGCTTTCTTT
-,TRBJ1-5,-,TRBV18,CASSPFVVQGNQPQHF,TGTGCCAGCTCACCTTTCGTCGTACAGGGCAATCAGCCCCAGCATTTT
-,TRBJ2-7,-,TRBV2,CASSDPGGSPSYEQYF,TGTGCCAGCAGTGATCCGGGGGGCTCACCCTCCTACGAGCAGTACTTC
-,TRBJ2-1,TRBD2,TRBV15,CATSRSGTRDNEQFF,TGTGCCACCAGCAGATCCGGGACTAGGGACAATGAGCAGTTCTTC
-,TRBJ2-7,TRBD1,TRBV5-4,CASSPEPGQDIYEQYF,TGTGCCAGCAGCCCAGAACCGGGACAGGACATCTACGAGCAGTACTTC
-,TRBJ1-2,TRBD1,TRBV5-1,CASSPHFTGDFNYGYTF,TGCGCCAGCAGCCCACACTTCACAGGGGACTTTAACTATGGCTACACCTTC
-,TRBJ2-7,-,TRBV4-3,CASSIQGRDEQYF,TGCGCCAGCAGCATACAGGGGAGGGACGAGCAGTACTTC
-,TRBJ2-1,TRBD2,TRBV10-3,CAISESSGAGNEQFF,TGTGCCATCAGTGAGTCTAGCGGGGCGGGAAATGAGCAGTTCTTC
-,TRBJ1-3,-,TRBV4-1,CASSQEGFTGNTIYF,TGCGCCAGCAGCCAAGAGGGGTTTACTGGAAACACCATATATTTT
once,TRBJ2-1,TRBD2,TRBV5-1,CASSHGLAGDYNEQFF,TGCGCCAGCAGCCATGGACTAGCGGGGGACTACAATGAGCAGTTCTTC
-,TRBJ2-5,TRBD2,TRBV11-3,CASSPSVAGGIQETQYF,TGTGCCAGCAGCCCTAGCGTAGCGGGAGGGATACAAGAGACCCAGTACTTC
-,TRBJ2-7,-,TRBV9,CASSVGAGASGRKYF,-
-,TRBJ1-1,-,TRBV7-3,CASSPGRENTEAFF,TGTGCCAGCAGCCCCGGACGGGAGAACACTGAAGCTTTCTTT
-,TRBJ2-1,TRBD2,TRBV7-3,CASSLSGLADNEQFF,TGTGCCAGCAGCCTGAGCGGACTAGCGGACAATGAGCAGTTCTTC
-,TRBJ2-5,-,TRBV28,CASSFPGGQYF,TGTGCCAGCAGTTTTCCGGGCGGCCAGTACTTC
-,TRBJ2-2,-,TRBV11-2,CASSLVRESTGELFF,TGTGCCAGCAGCTTAGTACGGGAATCCACCGGGGAGCTGTTTTTT
-,TRBJ2-3,-,TRBV7-3,CASSSREGDTQYF,TGTGCCAGCAGCTCCCGCGAGGGCGATACGCAGTATTTT
-,TRBJ2-5,-,TRBV6-1,CASSVQGKETQYF,TGTGCCAGCAGTGTACAGGGTAAAGAGACCCAGTACTTC
-,TRBJ2-5,TRBD2,TRBV4-2,CASSQDNLAGGVDQETQYF,TGTGCCAGCAGCCAAGATAACCTAGCGGGAGGGGTGGACCAAGAGACCCAGTACTTC
-,TRBJ2-7,-,TRBV28,CASSSPGDGTYEQYF,TGTGCCAGCAGTTCCCCGGGAGACGGAACCTACGAGCAGTACTTC